These 24 T cell receptor beta chains were all obtained from the same sample, sequenced in a study of blood T cell repertoires in COVID-19. Here immunoSEQ multiplex PCR was the method, and the copy in TCRdb shows in-frame clones only, minus some. The data contain around 170,000 clones, around four fifths of them seen just once; the ten biggest clones take up roughly 13%. Sequenced: peripheral blood. The receptors were gathered from a man aged 65 to 85 who had recovered from COVID-19.

This clone came up a few times. This sequence joins TRBV10-3 and TRBJ1-6; D not resolved. Germline V lookup: CDR1 ENHRY, CDR2 SYGVKD. The CDR3 loop spans 14 amino acids. With 4 bases removed from V and 2 bases from J, the gap between germline ends came to 6 bases. The CDR3 nucleotides read TGTGCCATCAGTGGGAGTCCCTATAATTCACCCCTCCACTTT. It is translated as CAISGSPYNSPLHF.

The rearrangement joins TRBV21-1 to TRBJ2-7; TRBD2, the D gene given by the table, was not confirmed from the DNA. TRBV21-1 is shown as a pseudogene. CDR3 length equals 13 residues. The CDR3 here is CAIPRGETYEQYF. CDR3 coding DNA: TGTGCCATCCCCCGGGGTGAGACCTACGAGCAGTACTTC.

On this clone itself: The junction and the germline gene differ at one end; a read error may be behind it. This chain connects TRBV19 to TRBJ1-6, with D perhaps TRBD1 (5 bases). The length of the CDR3 is 11 residues. Germline-derived CDR1 and CDR2 are LNHDA and SQIVND (reference sequence). CDR3: CGSGDGSPLHF. DNA of the CDR3: TGCGGTTCGGGGGACGGCTCACCCCTCCACTTT.

This clone appeared once. The chain joins TRBV5-1 to TRBJ2-2, with 7 bases identical to TRBD1. J gave up 5 bases and V 4 bases, and 8 bases lay outside the gene matches. The CDR3 contains 15 residues. Germline values: CDR1 SGHRS, CDR2 YFSETQ. DNA of the CDR3: TGCGCCAGCAGCGACCGGGACAGAGATACCGGGGAGCTGTTTTTT. It translates to CASSDRDRDTGELFF.

The chain joins TRBV7-5 to TRBJ1-2. TRBV7-5 is a recognized pseudogene. The CDR3 spans 15 residues. The DNA of the CDR3 is TGTGCCATAAAAAGCAGGGATGGGGTGCGGGAAGGCTACACCTTC. It yields the protein CAIKSRDGVREGYTF.

The rearrangement links TRBV7-2 to TRBJ2-1; 7 bases fit TRBD2. This CDR3 is 13 amino acids long. From germline, CDR1 is SGHTA and CDR2 FQGNSA. V gave up 6 bases and J gave up 9 bases; unmatched junction bases: 8. The CDR3 spells CASSYTRGVEQFF. Written as DNA, the CDR3 is TGTGCCAGCAGTTATACTCGGGGGGTTGAGCAGTTCTTC.

The CDR3 protein is CAWSVRQGRQPQHF. CDR3 in DNA: TGTGCCTGGAGTGTACGTCAGGGTCGTCAGCCCCAGCATTTT. V is TRBV30 and J is TRBJ1-5; tentatively, D is TRBD1 (5 bases). The germline gives CDR1 GTSNPN, CDR2 SVGIG (reference sequence). V lost 0 bases and J lost 6, with 12 bases in between. The CDR3 loop spans 14 amino acids.

This chain uses TRBV5-1 with TRBJ2-5; tentative D call: TRBD1 (5 bases). Trimming left V 0 bases short and J 4 bases short, with 7 bases between. Germline V lookup: CDR1 SGHRS, CDR2 YFSETQ. The CDR3 is 13 amino acids. This chain's CDR3 is CASSLGGLETQYF. Written as DNA, the CDR3 is TGCGCCAGCAGCTTGGGGGGCCTAGAGACCCAGTACTTC. Full variable domain (rest looked up from reference TRBV5-1 and TRBJ2-5): KAGVTQTPRYLIKTRGQQVTLSCSPISGHRSVSWYQQTPGQGLQFLFEYFSETQRNKGNFPGRFSGRQFSNSRSEMNVSTLELGDSALYLCASSLGGLETQYFGPGTRLLVL.

The rearrangement uses TRBV5-1 and TRBJ1-4; D might be TRBD1 (5 bases). The germline V gene encodes CDR1 SGHRS and CDR2 YFSETQ. V was cut by 4 bases and J by 0 bases, with 7 bases left in between. The CDR3 runs 14 residues. The CDR3: CASSAGPTNEKLFF. The CDR3 region has the DNA TGCGCCAGCAGCGCGGGGCCAACTAATGAAAAACTGTTTTTT.

The V and J genes are TRBV15 and TRBJ2-7; 9 bases line up with TRBD1. V shed 4 bases and J 7 bases; nucleotides not matched to a gene: 8. Germline CDR1 LNHNV, CDR2 YYDKDF (reference sequence). The CDR3 spans 14 residues. The CDR3 region has the DNA TGTGCCACCAGCACCAGGGACAGGGAGGGAGAGCAGTACTTC. Amino acids: CATSTRDREGEQYF.

The chain joins TRBV15 to TRBJ2-5; no clear D. The CDR3 covers 11 residues. CDR1 is LNHNV, CDR2 YYDKDF, per germline (reference sequence). Trimming pared 4 bases from V and 5 bases from J, leaving 5 bases between. For the CDR3, the DNA is TGTGCCACCAGCAATTCGGAGACCCAGTACTTC. As protein: CATSNSETQYF.

This clone showed up just once. The gene calls are TRBV3-1 (or the pseudogene TRBV3-2) and TRBJ1-3; D ambiguous. Per the germline V gene, CDR1 is LGHDT and CDR2 is YNNKEL (reference sequence). The CDR3 extends over 16 amino acids. Trimming pared 6 bases from V and 3 bases from J, leaving 18 bases between. The CDR3: CASSWTGTSSGNTIYF. In nucleotides, the CDR3 is TGTGCCAGCAGTTGGACGGGAACCTCCAGTGGAAACACCATATATTTT.

This chain connects TRBV7-2 to TRBJ1-4, with TRBD1 matching over 8 bases. The CDR3 is made up of 16 amino acids. Germline V gene data show CDR1 as SGHTA and CDR2 as FQGNSA. With V trimmed by 4 bases and J by 5 bases, 9 bases remained unmatched. CDR3 sequence reads: CASSYGDRRGNEKLFF. The CDR3 DNA reads TGTGCCAGCAGCTACGGGGACAGGCGGGGAAATGAAAAACTGTTTTTT.

The chain recombines TRBV2 with TRBJ2-1; D call uncertain. Germline lookup yields CDR1 SNHLY and CDR2 FYNNEI. The CDR3 has 14 amino acids. V was pared by 4 bases and J by 4 bases, with 11 bases between. CDR3 nucleotides: TGTGCCAGCAGTGCTATACTTATTTACAATGAGCAGTTCTTC. Translation: CASSAILIYNEQFF.

This clone appeared a few times. The gene calls are TRBV19 and TRBJ2-2; 9 bases agree with TRBD1. V was pared by 9 bases and J by 6 bases, with 8 bases of the junction left unmatched. Germline V gene lookup returns CDR1 LNHDA and CDR2 SQIVND (reference sequence). There are 14 residues in the CDR3. In DNA, the CDR3 is TGTGCCAGCTGGGGGACAGGGTTTGCCGGGGAGCTGTTTTTT. This translates into CASWGTGFAGELFF.

The chain employs TRBV11-2 and TRBJ1-2; D ambiguous. CDR3 size: 15 residues. The ends were cut back, 5 bases at V and 4 bases at J, with 17 bases in the middle. Germline V gene data show CDR1 as SGHAT and CDR2 as FQNNGV. The CDR3 protein is CASSPYRRPSYGYTF. The CDR3 DNA sequence: TGTGCCAGCAGCCCTTACCGGAGGCCCTCCTATGGCTACACCTTC.

The chain joins TRBV3-1 (or the pseudogene TRBV3-2) to TRBJ2-2, with unresolved D. The CDR3 contains 12 residues. The germline gives CDR1 LGHDT, CDR2 YNNKEL (reference sequence). The V end lost 6 bases, the J end lost 7 bases, and 9 bases lay between the germline ends. The CDR3 here is CASSLPHGELFF. CDR3 DNA sequence: TGTGCCAGCAGTCTACCCCACGGGGAGCTGTTTTTT.

This clone was recorded once. The chain recombines TRBV10-2 with TRBJ1-2; 8 bases line up with TRBD1. The CDR3 runs 15 residues. V shed 0 bases, J shed 7 bases, and the junction held 7 bases outside the gene matches. CDR1 is WSHSY and CDR2 is SAAADI in the germline V gene. The CDR3 here is CASSESTLTGGGYTF. The CDR3 DNA follows: TGCGCCAGCAGTGAGTCGACTCTTACAGGGGGTGGCTACACCTTC.

This chain connects TRBV6-5 to TRBJ2-7; 13 positions match TRBD2. The germline CDR1 and CDR2 sequences are MNHEY and SVGAGI. The junction had 2 bases not matched to a gene; V was cut back by 6 bases and J by 0 bases. The CDR3 has 15 residues. The CDR3 DNA sequence: TGTGCCAGCAGACTAGCGGGAGGGGTCTCCTACGAGCAGTACTTC. Translated, it gives CASRLAGGVSYEQYF.

There are a few counts of this clone. J is TRBJ2-2 and V is TRBV24-1, with D unresolved. The CDR3 contains 15 residues. Per germline, CDR1 KGHDR and CDR2 SFDVKD. Trimming took off 3 bases at V and 5 bases at J, with 12 bases between the two ends. The CDR3 spells CATSDRTHPTGELFF. For the CDR3, the DNA is TGTGCCACCAGTGATCGTACTCACCCGACCGGGGAGCTGTTTTTT.

This chain connects TRBV18 to TRBJ1-4; weak D call: TRBD1 (6 bases). Germline lookup yields CDR1 KGHSH and CDR2 LQKENI. The CDR3 is 17 residues long. V was pared by 4 bases and J by 4 bases, with 19 bases between. CDR3 residues: CASSLNSPGANNEKLFF. The CDR3 DNA is TGTGCCAGCTCACTTAATTCGCCAGGGGCCAATAATGAAAAACTGTTTTTT.

In regard to this clone: The sample carries other DNA sequences with the same CDR3. The chain has TRBV28 and TRBJ2-7, with 10 bases identical to TRBD1. The CDR3 extends over 13 amino acids. J lost 6 bases, V lost 2 bases, and 1 base had no gene match. The germline V gene encodes CDR1 MDHEN and CDR2 SYDVKM. CDR3 loop: CASSLDRGLEQYF. The DNA for the CDR3 is TGTGCCAGCAGTTTAGACAGGGGGCTCGAGCAGTACTTC. Full variable domain (outside the CDR3, taken from reference TRBV28 and TRBJ2-7): DVKVTQSSRYLVKRTGEKVFLECVQDMDHENMFWYRQDPGLGLRLIYFSYDVKMKEKGDIPEGYSVSREKKERFSLILESASTNQTSMYLCASSLDRGLEQYFGPGTRLTVT.

The chain is built from TRBV6-1 and TRBJ2-7, with D possibly TRBD1 on 5 matching bases. Germline V gene lookup returns CDR1 MNHNS and CDR2 SASEGT. The V end lost 5 bases, the J end lost 4 bases, and 12 bases lay between the germline ends. CDR3 length: 13 residues. CDR3 in DNA: TGTGCCAGCAGTAGTAGGGGTTCGTACGAGCAGTACTTC. It yields the protein CASSSRGSYEQYF.

The V and J genes are TRBV10-1 and TRBJ1-1, with a weak D call TRBD1 (5 bases). CDR3 length equals 14 residues. V shed 3 bases and J shed 5 bases, with 13 bases lying between them. Looked up from germline, CDR1 is WNHNN and CDR2 is SYGVQD (reference sequence). CDR3 bases: TGCGCCAGCAGTGACCATAGGGGTGGGACTGAAGCTTTCTTT. It specifies CASSDHRGGTEAFF.